Following are 27 T cell receptor beta chains from one sample sequenced in a study of Ad26.COV2.S vaccination and SARS-CoV-2 variants. Noted treatment: roughly 18 received Ad26.COV2.S at low or high dose, single or two shots; about 5 received placebo; per-sample allocation not given. Day 63 following the first vaccine or placebo injection was when the samples were taken. Measured with immunoSEQ multiplex PCR; TCRdb has only the in-frame clones, and not every one. This repertoire shows roughly 400,000 clones, roughly 88% found once; its top ten account for 4.3%. This specimen consisted of peripheral blood, obtained in a trial of Ad26.COV2.S vaccine versus placebo. The receptor set was obtained from a person between 18 and 65 years old who received the Ad26.COV2.S COVID-19 vaccine or a placebo.

The CDR3 DNA sequence: TGTGCCAGCAGCGCGACAGGGGACTATGGCTACACCTTC. Translated: CASSATGDYGYTF. V gene TRBV7-2 combines with J gene TRBJ1-2, with TRBD1 matching 8 bases. The CDR3 loop spans 13 amino acids. The germline CDR1 and CDR2 sequences are SGHTA and FQGNSA. J lost 3 bases, V lost 5 bases, and 2 bases had no gene match.

The CDR3: CASSPATGCEQYF. Written as DNA, the CDR3 is TGTGCCAGCAGCCCCGCGACAGGGTGCGAGCAGTACTTC. The V call is TRBV3-1 (or the pseudogene TRBV3-2), the J call TRBJ2-7; the match to TRBD1 covers 7 bases. Germline V gene sequence: CDR1 LGHDT, CDR2 YNNKEL (reference sequence). CDR3 length: 13 amino acids. The V segment lost 4 bases and the J segment 6 bases; nucleotides outside the gene matches: 6.

This chain uses TRBV9 with TRBJ2-7, with no clear D. V was pared by 2 bases and J by 2 bases, with 14 bases between. Germline CDR1 reads SGDLS; CDR2 reads YYNGEE. The CDR3 runs 15 residues. The CDR3 bases are TGTGCCAGCAGCGTCCTGGCGGCTAGTCCCTACGAGCAGTACTTC. Amino acids: CASSVLAASPYEQYF.

This chain uses TRBV10-3 with TRBJ1-1, with TRBD1 as a possible D gene (5 bases). Germline V gene data show CDR1 as ENHRY and CDR2 as SYGVKD. V shed 6 bases and J shed 3 bases, with 14 bases lying between them. There are 14 residues in the CDR3. CDR3 sequence: CAIRSSGRDTEAFF. CDR3 coding DNA: TGTGCCATCAGATCATCGGGGCGGGACACTGAAGCTTTCTTT.

This sequence joins TRBV5-1 and TRBJ2-1, with D possibly matching TRBD2 (7 bases). Deletions cut 2 bases from V and 6 bases from J, with 15 bases between. The CDR3 has 15 residues. Germline CDR1 is SGHRS and CDR2 is YFSETQ. The CDR3 DNA is TGCGCCAGCAGCTTAGCGGGACAAGGGTCCAATGAGCAGTTCTTC. Its protein is CASSLAGQGSNEQFF.

V and J are TRBV9 and TRBJ2-3; maybe TRBD2 (5 bases). The CDR3 has 15 amino acids. V was clipped by 0 bases and J by 5 bases, with 13 bases between them. Germline loops: CDR1 SGDLS, CDR2 YYNGEE. CDR3 sequence: CASSVGLRVVDTQYF. CDR3 nucleotide sequence: TGTGCCAGCAGCGTAGGTCTGCGGGTCGTAGATACGCAGTATTTT.

For the CDR3, the DNA is TGTGCCACCAGTCGACCGGAGGCTAGGGGGGAGACCCAGTACTTC. Protein product: CATSRPEARGETQYF. This sequence joins TRBV24-1 and TRBJ2-5, with D possibly matching TRBD1 (6 bases). The CDR3 spans 15 residues. CDR1 is KGHDR and CDR2 is SFDVKD in the germline V gene. Trimming shortened V by 6 bases and J by 5 bases, and 18 bases separated the two germline ends.

This rearrangement joins TRBV29-1 to TRBJ2-1; a weak D match, TRBD1 (6 bases). The germline V gene has CDR1 SQVTM and CDR2 ANQGSEA. The germline V and J ends were trimmed by 4 bases and 1 base, with 17 bases remaining between them. The CDR3 is 16 amino acids. CDR3 in amino acids: CSVAFIQGRSYNEQFF. The CDR3 DNA reads as TGCAGCGTTGCCTTTATACAGGGTAGGTCCTACAATGAGCAGTTCTTC.

The gene calls are TRBV6-5 and TRBJ2-1; perhaps TRBD2 as D (5 bases). The V and J ends lost 6 bases and 7 bases respectively, with 7 bases between them. The CDR3 has 11 amino acids. Germline V gives CDR1 MNHEY, CDR2 SVGAGI. Written as DNA, the CDR3 is TGTGCCAGCAGCCGAGGGAATGAGCAGTTCTTC. Translating it yields CASSRGNEQFF.

This clone appeared once. The chain combines TRBV4-3 with TRBJ2-1; 13 bases agree with TRBD2. The CDR3 is made up of 19 amino acids. V shed 0 bases, J shed 4 bases, and the junction held 9 bases outside the gene matches. CDR1 and CDR2 (germline): LGHNA, YSLEER. CDR3 in DNA: TGCGCCAGCAGCCAAGATTCCTCGCGGGGACTAGCGGGGTACAATGAGCAGTTCTTC. It is translated as CASSQDSSRGLAGYNEQFF.

The chain employs TRBV2 and TRBJ2-1; 9 bases align to TRBD2. Germline assignment: CDR1 SNHLY and CDR2 FYNNEI. The V gene end was trimmed by 3 bases and the J gene end by 3 bases; junction bases not matched to a gene: 3. This CDR3 comprises 15 residues. Here the CDR3 reads CASSEGLAGYNEQFF. DNA of the CDR3: TGTGCCAGCAGTGAGGGACTAGCAGGCTACAATGAGCAGTTCTTC.

The chain is built from TRBV29-1 and TRBJ2-5, with 9 bases aligning to TRBD2. Germline CDR1 is SQVTM and CDR2 is ANQGSEA. The CDR3 contains 15 residues. V gave up 4 bases and J gave up 1 base; unmatched junction bases: 7. The CDR3 bases are TGCAGCGTTGGGGGTAGCGGGAGACTCCAAGAGACCCAGTACTTC. Translated: CSVGGSGRLQETQYF.

This clone came up once. The chain is built from TRBV6-5 and TRBJ2-1; TRBD1 agrees at 7 bases. In germline, CDR1 is MNHEY, CDR2 SVGAGI. The CDR3 spans 13 residues. After removal of 6 bases from V and 9 bases from J, the junction contained 8 bases not matched to a gene. CDR3 in amino acids: CASSLQGMFEQFF. The CDR3 DNA is TGTGCCAGCAGCCTACAGGGGATGTTTGAGCAGTTCTTC.

Points on this clone: This may stem from a read error, because a much larger clone lies one nucleotide away. This rearrangement joins TRBV28 to TRBJ2-1; D not certain. The CDR3 extends over 13 amino acids. Germline V lookup: CDR1 MDHEN, CDR2 SYDVKM. The V end lost 6 bases, the J end lost 0 bases, and 6 bases lay between the germline ends. CDR3 loop: CASRLSSYNEQFF. The DNA of the CDR3 is TGTGCCAGCAGACTGAGCTCCTACAATGAGCAGTTCTTC.

V usage is TRBV10-3 and J usage is TRBJ1-4; TRBD1 might be the D (5 bases). Between the trimmed V and J ends, which lost 3 bases and 5 bases, there was a span of 16 bases. The CDR3 has 16 residues. Germline-derived CDR1 and CDR2 are ENHRY and SYGVKD. The CDR3 loop reads CAISEYSTVVNEKLFF. The CDR3 DNA follows: TGTGCCATCAGTGAATACTCGACAGTCGTCAATGAAAAACTGTTTTTT.

This chain links TRBV27 with TRBJ2-2; 10 nucleotides align to TRBD2. Trimming removed 3 bases from V and 3 bases from J; junction bases left unmatched: 1. The length of the CDR3 is 15 residues. The germline V gene encodes CDR1 MNHEY and CDR2 SMNVEV (reference sequence). The CDR3 sequence is CASSLTSGYTGELFF. The CDR3 DNA sequence: TGTGCCAGCAGTTTGACTAGCGGGTACACCGGGGAGCTGTTTTTT.

The rearrangement uses TRBV7-9 and TRBJ1-3, with D possibly being TRBD1 (5 bases). This CDR3 has 16 residues. The V end was cut by 5 bases, the J end by 5 bases, with 19 bases between. Germline assignment: CDR1 SEHNR and CDR2 FQNEAQ (reference sequence). CDR3 residues: CASSPPSAPGRNTIYF. The CDR3, as DNA: TGTGCCAGCAGCCCCCCCTCGGCCCCAGGGAGAAACACCATATATTTT.

V and J are TRBV7-3 and TRBJ2-7, with D possibly being TRBD2 (5 bases). V was clipped by 5 bases and J by 0 bases, with 8 bases between them. Germline values: CDR1 SGHTA, CDR2 FQGTGA. There are 13 residues in the CDR3. DNA of the CDR3: TGTGCCAGCAGCCCACGGGGCTCCTACGAGCAGTACTTC. Amino acid sequence: CASSPRGSYEQYF. Using reference TRBV7-3 and TRBJ2-7 for the parts outside the CDR3, the full variable domain is GAGVSQTPSNKVTEKGKYVELRCDPISGHTALYWYRQSLGQGPEFLIYFQGTGAADDSGLPNDRFFAVRPEGSVSTLKIQRTERGDSAVYLCASSPRGSYEQYFGPGTRLTVT.

This sequence joins TRBV27 and TRBJ1-1; D unresolved. The CDR3 totals 13 residues. The germline gives CDR1 MNHEY, CDR2 SMNVEV (reference sequence). The ends were cut back, 6 bases at V and 3 bases at J, with 11 bases in the middle. CDR3 sequence (DNA): TGTGCCAGCAGCAAAAAATGGGACACTGAAGCTTTCTTT. Residues: CASSKKWDTEAFF.

This clone came up once. V usage is TRBV10-3 and J usage is TRBJ2-1; TRBD2 is a possible D gene (6 bases). The germline CDR1 and CDR2 sequences are ENHRY and SYGVKD. V lost 4 bases, J lost 8 bases, and 12 bases lay in between. The CDR3 has 13 residues. In DNA form, the CDR3 reads TGTGCCATCAGTGGGGGACTCGGGCATGAGCAGTTCTTC. It codes for CAISGGLGHEQFF.

This clone was picked up one time. V gene TRBV6-5 combines with J gene TRBJ1-2; D possibly corresponds to TRBD1 (5 bases). V lost 5 bases, J lost 3 bases, and 10 bases lay in between. Germline lookup yields CDR1 MNHEY and CDR2 SVGAGI. The CDR3 spans 13 residues. This chain's CDR3 is CASSPRGYYGYTF. The CDR3 DNA reads TGTGCCAGCAGTCCTAGGGGTTACTATGGCTACACCTTC.

This clone came up a few times. The chain combines TRBV7-2 with TRBJ2-5, with 10 bases fitting TRBD2. The V gene end was trimmed by 5 bases and the J gene end by 2 bases; junction bases not matched to a gene: 5. Per the germline V gene, CDR1 is SGHTA and CDR2 is FQGNSA. The CDR3 is made up of 15 amino acids. CDR3 coding DNA: TGTGCCAGCAGCGCCGTAGCGGGAGGACAAGAGACCCAGTACTTC. Amino acids: CASSAVAGGQETQYF.

The V and J genes are TRBV27 and TRBJ1-5, with D perhaps matching TRBD1 (5 bases). Germline V gives CDR1 MNHEY, CDR2 SMNVEV (reference sequence). The CDR3 totals 14 residues. V shed 3 bases and J shed 6 bases, with 12 bases lying between them. As DNA, the CDR3 is TGTGCCAGCAGTTTCAGGGTGGGGGTTCAGCCCCAGCATTTT. Residues: CASSFRVGVQPQHF.

V gene TRBV28 combines with J gene TRBJ2-5, with 8 bases fitting TRBD2. The CDR3 totals 15 residues. V lost 2 bases and J lost 5; bases outside the gene matches: 7. Germline CDR1 MDHEN, CDR2 SYDVKM. The CDR3 nucleotides are TGTGCCAGCAGTTTAAGTAGCGGGATCAGCGAGACCCAGTACTTC. Its protein is CASSLSSGISETQYF.

The chain joins TRBV2 to TRBJ2-7; the D gene is possibly TRBD1 (6 bases). The germline V gene encodes CDR1 SNHLY and CDR2 FYNNEI. This CDR3 has 13 amino acids. The V gene lost 3 bases and the J gene lost 2 bases, with 8 bases spanning the gap. The CDR3: CASSEDRTYEQYF. The CDR3 nucleotides are TGTGCCAGCAGTGAGGACAGAACCTACGAGCAGTACTTC.

This clone was seen just once. The chain links TRBV29-1 to TRBJ2-5, with 8 bases matching TRBD2. There are 13 residues in the CDR3. The germline gives CDR1 SQVTM, CDR2 ANQGSEA. The trim removed 4 bases at V and 4 bases at J, leaving 5 bases unmatched. The CDR3 coding sequence is TGCAGCGTTGTGGCGGGGGGCAGAGAGACCCAGTACTTC. This sequence encodes CSVVAGGRETQYF.

V gene TRBV13 combines with J gene TRBJ2-4, with a weak D call TRBD1 (5 bases). This CDR3 contains 15 residues. CDR1 and CDR2 (germline): PRHDT, FYEKMQ (reference sequence). Trimming pared 0 bases from V and 7 bases from J, leaving 13 bases between. The CDR3 DNA is TGTGCCAGCAGCTTAGGGGGCGAGGCAGGGAACATTCAGTACTTC. Translation: CASSLGGEAGNIQYF.